This is a list of T cell receptor beta chains from one sample in a study of shared clonotypes between healthy human individuals. Profiled with immunoSEQ multiplex PCR; TCRdb holds only in-frame clones, not every one. The table includes about 2.4 million clones, more than 90% detected once. Sequencing was performed on naive CD4+ T cells sorted from blood. These receptors all stem from a man aged 18 to 35 in good health. CDR3s leave out the opening cysteine and the closing phenylalanine or tryptophan. The order of the fields is V gene, J gene, CDR3 protein.

>TRBV19|TRBJ1-5
ASSNEGLGNQPQH
>TRBV2|TRBJ1-1
ASINLGRSTEAF
>TRBV19|TRBJ2-2
ASSTGGSNTGELF
>TRBV21-1|TRBJ2-1
ASPTTDSSYNEQF
>TRBV1|TRBJ2-3
TSSQDNAGKADTQY
>TRBV23-1|TRBJ1-2
ASTHYRGHGYT
>TRBV7-9|TRBJ1-1
ASSPETVQGRAF
>TRBV6-6|TRBJ1-4
ASSFTGLNEKLF
>TRBV5-1|TRBJ2-1
ASSPGRGPYNEQF
>TRBV5-3|TRBJ1-6
ARPRWRAADNSPLH
>TRBV12-1|TRBJ1-3
ASSLSYWVVGNTIY
>TRBV4-3|TRBJ2-2
ASSGQLNTGELF
>TRBV29-1|TRBJ2-1
SVEDRSMSIEQF
>TRBV4-1|TRBJ2-1
ASSQEGTRPLNNEQF
>TRBV6-1|TRBJ1-3
ASLGDPSGNTIY
>TRBV6-5|TRBJ2-1
ASSQGIEQF
>TRBV7-2|TRBJ2-1
ASSLLAGGPNEQF
>TRBV6-1|TRBJ1-2
ASSETGGFDGYT
>TRBV28|TRBJ2-3
ASSSVGWSGSGPDTQY
>TRBV6-6|TRBJ2-2
ASKGYSNTGELF
>TRBV7-9|TRBJ2-5
ASSRTGGYETQY
>TRBV29-1|TRBJ2-5
SVDGPGKDQETQY
>TRBV5-1|TRBJ2-1
ASSLVTSGLRGEQF
>TRBV19|TRBJ2-7
ASSIFNSLSYEQY
>TRBV7-2|TRBJ2-3
ASSRQWGTDTQY
>TRBV28|TRBJ1-3
ASSPDRVPGNTIY
>TRBV4-1|TRBJ1-6
ASSPGQGGSPLH
>TRBV30|TRBJ2-7
ASREGSGAWEQY
>TRBV7-2|TRBJ2-3
ASSSRPGLANTDTQY
>TRBV6-1|TRBJ1-1
ASRDFSVRTEAF
>TRBV6-1|TRBJ1-3
ASSNQAGNTIY
>TRBV28|TRBJ1-4
ASSSRPGTGQLWEKLF
>TRBV28|TRBJ2-5
ASSVAGGRGETQY
>TRBV10-1|TRBJ1-1
ASSDGGLWDTEAF
>TRBV5-1|TRBJ1-2
ASTPDSLMGYT
>TRBV7-2|TRBJ1-2
ASNVQGASYGYT
>TRBV5-1|TRBJ2-1
ASSPQAGGPNEQF
>TRBV18|TRBJ2-1
ASSAGGGSSYNEQF
>TRBV5-6|TRBJ2-7
ASSSARSSYEQY
>TRBV6-5|TRBJ2-7
ASSLGQVTPYEQY
>TRBV9|TRBJ1-6
ASSAGTGPGPPLH
>TRBV18|TRBJ2-6
ASSRVQGRSSGANVLT
>TRBV5-1|TRBJ1-5
ASSLRGAGYSNQPQH
>TRBV4-1|TRBJ1-2
ASSQVGQGYGYT